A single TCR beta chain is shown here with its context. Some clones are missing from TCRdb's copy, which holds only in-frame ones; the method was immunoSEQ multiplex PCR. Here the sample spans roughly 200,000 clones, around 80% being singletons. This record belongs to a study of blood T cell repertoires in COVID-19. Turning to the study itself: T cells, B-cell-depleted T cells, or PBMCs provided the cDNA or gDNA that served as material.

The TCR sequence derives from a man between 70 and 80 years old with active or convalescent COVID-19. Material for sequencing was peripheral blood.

CDR3 in DNA: TGTGCCAGCAGTTTGGGGCGGCAGCAGACCCAGTACTTC. This sequence encodes CASSLGRQQTQYF. The rearrangement links TRBV12-3 or TRBV12-4 to TRBJ2-5; a possible D gene is TRBD1 (5 bases). Trimming cost V 3 bases and J 6 bases, with 11 bases left between them. The CDR3 extends over 13 amino acids.